This T cell receptor (beta chain) was captured by sequencing in a study of blood T cell repertoires in COVID-19. Study background: COVID-19 samples collected from the United States, Italy and Spain covered acute and convalescent phases.

The study recruited people aged 18 to 89 years across more than 20 US areas. In its sample, this clone was seen once. With 3 bases removed from V and 2 bases from J, the gap between germline ends came to 7 bases. There are 13 residues in the CDR3. Germline V lookup: CDR1 MNHEY, CDR2 SMNVEV (reference sequence). The method was immunoSEQ multiplex PCR; TCRdb's version includes in-frame clones alone and lacks a portion of them. Altogether about 280,000 clones are present, roughly 85% being singletons, with the ten largest covering about 2.7%. This clonotype was obtained from a woman in her 50s who had recovered from COVID-19. Specimen: PBMCs or T cells enriched from blood (not recorded which). This rearrangement joins TRBV27 to TRBJ1-1; D is ambiguous. The CDR3 reads CASSFSSNTEAFF. The CDR3 DNA follows: TGTGCCAGCAGTTTTTCATCAAACACTGAAGCTTTCTTT.